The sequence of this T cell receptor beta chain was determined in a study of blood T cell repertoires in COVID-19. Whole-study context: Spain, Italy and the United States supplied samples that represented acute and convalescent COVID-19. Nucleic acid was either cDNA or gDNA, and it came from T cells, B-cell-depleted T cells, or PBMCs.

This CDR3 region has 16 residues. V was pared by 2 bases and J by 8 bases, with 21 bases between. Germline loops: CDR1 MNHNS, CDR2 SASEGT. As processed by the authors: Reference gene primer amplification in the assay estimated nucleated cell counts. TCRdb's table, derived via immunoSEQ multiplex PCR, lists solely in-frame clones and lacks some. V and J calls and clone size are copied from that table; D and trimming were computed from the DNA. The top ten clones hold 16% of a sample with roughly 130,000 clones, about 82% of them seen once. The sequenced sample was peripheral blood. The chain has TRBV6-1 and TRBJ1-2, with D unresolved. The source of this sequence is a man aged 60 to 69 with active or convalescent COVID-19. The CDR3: CASSESLTRSVEGYTF. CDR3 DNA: TGTGCCAGCAGTGAATCCCTAACTAGGTCCGTAGAAGGCTACACCTTC.